This T cell receptor beta chain was sequenced for a study of metastatic and nonmetastatic thyroid tumors. Looked up from germline, CDR1 is DFQATT and CDR2 is SNEGSKA (reference sequence). V lost 6 bases and J 0 bases, leaving 20 bases between the germline ends. The CDR3 extends over 16 amino acids. Each patient came to thyroid surgery without any prior treatment (of any kind). Points on this clone: Its antigen is undetermined.

MiXCR was used by TCRdb to re-call the PCR reads. Among around 25,000 clones listed, about a quarter were seen once. Study conclusions and caveats: For both blood and tumor, malignant thyroid tumors reportedly showed significantly higher TCR beta diversity than benign nodules did.

The sequenced material came from blood. The receptor was derived from a male donor with papillary thyroid cancer or a benign thyroid nodule (not recorded which). Some clones in this sample may be carry-over from other donors' samples. The gene calls are TRBV20-1 and TRBJ1-2, with a possible D match to TRBD1 (6 bases). CDR3: CSALHQVGGPNYGYTF. In DNA, the CDR3 is TGCAGTGCCCTTCACCAAGTGGGGGGGCCTAACTATGGCTACACCTTC.